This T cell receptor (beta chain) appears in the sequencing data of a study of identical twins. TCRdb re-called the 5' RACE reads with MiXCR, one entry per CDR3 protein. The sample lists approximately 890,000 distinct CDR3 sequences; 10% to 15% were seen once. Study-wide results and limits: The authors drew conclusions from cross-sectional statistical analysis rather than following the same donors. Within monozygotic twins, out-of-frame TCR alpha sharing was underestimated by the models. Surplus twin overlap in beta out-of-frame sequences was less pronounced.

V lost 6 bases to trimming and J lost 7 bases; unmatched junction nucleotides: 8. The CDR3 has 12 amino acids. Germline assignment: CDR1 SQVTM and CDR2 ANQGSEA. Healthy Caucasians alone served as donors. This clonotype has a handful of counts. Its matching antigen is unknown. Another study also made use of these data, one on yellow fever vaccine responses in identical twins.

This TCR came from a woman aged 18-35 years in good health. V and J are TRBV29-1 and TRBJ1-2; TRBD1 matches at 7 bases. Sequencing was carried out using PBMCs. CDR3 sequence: CSVLGGQSGYTF. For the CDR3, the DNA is TGCAGCGTGCTAGGGGGCCAGTCTGGCTACACCTTC.